A selection of T cell receptor beta chains follows, all from one sample in a study of blood T cell repertoires in COVID-19. Clones were read by immunoSEQ multiplex PCR, and TCRdb kept only the in-frame ones, dropping some. The sample consists of about 150,000 clones, under 95% of them appearing once. Input material: peripheral blood. These receptors all stem from a man aged 50-59 years with acute or convalescent COVID-19. Both conserved end residues are part of each CDR3. The D gene is left open where the match is weak. Clone size is not always given. Where it is, it says once, few, many or a class for expanded clones.

V gene: TRBV5-6
clone size: .
J gene: TRBJ2-2
D gene: .
CDR3 protein: CASSPHGGGPGELFF
CDR3 DNA: TGTGCCAGCAGCCCACATGGTGGCGGTCCCGGGGAGCTGTTTTTT

V gene: TRBV3-1/TRBV3-2
clone size: .
J gene: TRBJ2-7
D gene: TRBD1
CDR3 protein: CASSAGGQGRYEQYF
CDR3 DNA: TGTGCCAGCAGCGCGGGGGGACAGGGGAGGTACGAGCAGTACTTC

V gene: TRBV28
clone size: .
J gene: TRBJ1-5
D gene: .
CDR3 protein: CASTRGSGNQPQHF
CDR3 DNA: TGTGCCAGCACCAGGGGATCCGGGAATCAGCCCCAGCATTTT

V gene: TRBV24-1
clone size: .
J gene: TRBJ2-1
D gene: TRBD1
CDR3 protein: CATSVHSGTALYNEQFF
CDR3 DNA: TGTGCCACCAGTGTTCATTCCGGGACAGCCCTCTACAATGAGCAGTTCTTC

V gene: TRBV5-4
clone size: few
J gene: TRBJ2-5
D gene: TRBD1
CDR3 protein: CASSFGTGWRETQYF
CDR3 DNA: TGTGCCAGCAGCTTCGGGACAGGGTGGAGGGAGACCCAGTACTTC

V gene: TRBV19
clone size: few
J gene: TRBJ2-2
D gene: .
CDR3 protein: CASSSAGQTTGELFF
CDR3 DNA: TGTGCCAGTAGTTCCGCGGGACAGACCACCGGGGAGCTGTTTTTT

V gene: TRBV11-2
clone size: few
J gene: TRBJ2-3
D gene: TRBD1
CDR3 protein: CASSTYRGRADTQYF
CDR3 DNA: TGTGCCAGCAGCACTTACAGGGGGCGCGCAGATACGCAGTATTTT

V gene: TRBV5-4
clone size: .
J gene: TRBJ1-2
D gene: .
CDR3 protein: CASSSRTDTNYGYTF
CDR3 DNA: TGTGCCAGCAGCTCTCGGACAGATACTAACTATGGCTACACCTTC

V gene: TRBV10-1
clone size: .
J gene: TRBJ1-6
D gene: TRBD1
CDR3 protein: CASSWDRVNSPLHF
CDR3 DNA: TGCGCCAGCAGTTGGGACAGGGTGAATTCACCCCTCCACTTT

V gene: TRBV19
clone size: .
J gene: TRBJ1-5
D gene: .
CDR3 protein: CASSQGRNQPQHF
CDR3 DNA: TGTGCCAGTAGTCAGGGCCGCAATCAGCCCCAGCATTTT

V gene: TRBV28
clone size: .
J gene: TRBJ2-5
D gene: .
CDR3 protein: CASSLSLRGSPEQETQYF
CDR3 DNA: TGTGCCAGCAGTTTATCCCTCCGGGGTAGTCCTGAGCAAGAGACCCAGTACTTC

V gene: TRBV30
clone size: .
J gene: TRBJ2-2
D gene: .
CDR3 protein: CAWSVLANTGELFF
CDR3 DNA: TGTGCCTGGAGTGTACTAGCGAACACCGGGGAGCTGTTTTTT

V gene: TRBV9
clone size: once
J gene: TRBJ2-1
D gene: .
CDR3 protein: CASSVDTSSYNEQFF
CDR3 DNA: TGTGCCAGCAGCGTAGACACCAGCTCCTACAATGAGCAGTTCTTC

V gene: TRBV28
clone size: .
J gene: TRBJ2-7
D gene: .
CDR3 protein: CASSLRGGGEEQYF
CDR3 DNA: TGTGCCAGCAGTTTAAGGGGGGGAGGGGAAGAGCAGTACTTC

V gene: TRBV29-1
clone size: .
J gene: TRBJ1-2
D gene: TRBD1
CDR3 protein: CSVAPGQGFGYTF
CDR3 DNA: TGCAGCGTTGCCCCAGGACAGGGCTTTGGCTACACCTTC